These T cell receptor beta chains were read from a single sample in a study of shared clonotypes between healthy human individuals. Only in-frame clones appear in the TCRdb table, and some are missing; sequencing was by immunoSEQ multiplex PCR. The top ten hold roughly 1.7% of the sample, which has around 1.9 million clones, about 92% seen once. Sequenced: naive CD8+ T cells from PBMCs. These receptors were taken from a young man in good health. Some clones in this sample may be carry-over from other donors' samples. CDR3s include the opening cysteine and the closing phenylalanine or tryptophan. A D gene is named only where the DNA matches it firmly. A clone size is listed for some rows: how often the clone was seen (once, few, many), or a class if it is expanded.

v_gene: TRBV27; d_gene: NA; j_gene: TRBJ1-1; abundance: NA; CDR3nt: TGTGCCAGCCGCCCGAGGGGGTTGGACAAGAACACTGAAGCTTTCTTT; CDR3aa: CASRPRGLDKNTEAFF
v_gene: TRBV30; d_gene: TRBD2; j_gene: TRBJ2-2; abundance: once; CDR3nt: TGTGCCTGGAGTGTTTATAGGGGACCGAGGACTAGCGGGAGGGCCGTAAGCACCGGGGAGCTGTTTTTT; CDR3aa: CAWSVYRGPRTSGRAVSTGELFF
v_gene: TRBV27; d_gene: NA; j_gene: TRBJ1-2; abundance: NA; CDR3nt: TGTGCCAGCAGCAACTGGGTTGATGGCTACACCTTC; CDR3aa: CASSNWVDGYTF
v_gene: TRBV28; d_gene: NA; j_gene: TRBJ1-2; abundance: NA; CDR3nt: TGTGCCAGCAGTCCCCAGGGTTCTCGCTATGGCTACACCTTC; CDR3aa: CASSPQGSRYGYTF
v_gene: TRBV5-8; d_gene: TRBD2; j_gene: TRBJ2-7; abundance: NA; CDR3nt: TGTGCCAGCAGCTTGGACACTAGCGGCTACGAGCAGTACTTC; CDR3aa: CASSLDTSGYEQYF
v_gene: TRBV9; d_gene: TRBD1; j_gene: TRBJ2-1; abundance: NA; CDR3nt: TGTGCCAGCAGCGTAGCTGGACAGGGCCCCTACAATGAGCAGTTCTTC; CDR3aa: CASSVAGQGPYNEQFF
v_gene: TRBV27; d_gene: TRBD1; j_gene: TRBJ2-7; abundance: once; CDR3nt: TGTGCCAGCAGTCCCGACAGGGGGAGCTACGAGCAGTACTTC; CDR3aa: CASSPDRGSYEQYF
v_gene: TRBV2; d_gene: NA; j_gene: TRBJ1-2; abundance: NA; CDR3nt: TGTGCCAGCAACGTTCCTGAGGGTGAAGGCTACACCTTC; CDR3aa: CASNVPEGEGYTF
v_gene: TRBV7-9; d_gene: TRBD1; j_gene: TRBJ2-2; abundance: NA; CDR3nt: TGTGCCAGCAGCCTAGGGACAGGGGCCGGGGAGCTGTTTTTT; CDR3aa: CASSLGTGAGELFF
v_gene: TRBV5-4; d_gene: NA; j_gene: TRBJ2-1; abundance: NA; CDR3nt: TGTGCCAGCAGGATCAGGGGAGGTGAGCAGTTCTTC; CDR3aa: CASRIRGGEQFF
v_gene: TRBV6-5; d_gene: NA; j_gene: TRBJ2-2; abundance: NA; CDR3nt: TGTGCCAGCAGTACCGGGGGCAGTAACACCGGGGAGCTGTTTTTT; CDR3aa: CASSTGGSNTGELFF
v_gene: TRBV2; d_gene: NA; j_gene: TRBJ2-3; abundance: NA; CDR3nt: TGTGCCAGCACCGAGACACCGCCCCCCCAGTATTTT; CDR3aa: CASTETPPPQYF
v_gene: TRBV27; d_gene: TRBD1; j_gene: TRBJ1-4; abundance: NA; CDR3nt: TGTGCCAGCAGTACCTCGCAGGGGGCCGGTAATGAAAAACTGTTTTTT; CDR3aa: CASSTSQGAGNEKLFF
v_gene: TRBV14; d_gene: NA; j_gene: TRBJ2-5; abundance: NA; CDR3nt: TGTGCCAGCAGCCAAGCTCTTCGGCTGAGTCAGGAGACCCAGTACTTC; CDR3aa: CASSQALRLSQETQYF
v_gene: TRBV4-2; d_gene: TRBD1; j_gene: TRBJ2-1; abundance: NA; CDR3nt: TGTGCCAGCAGCCCGCGGACAGGGGGGACCTTGGACAATGAGCAGTTCTTC; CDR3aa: CASSPRTGGTLDNEQFF
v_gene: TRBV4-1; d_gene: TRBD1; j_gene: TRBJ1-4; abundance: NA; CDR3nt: TGCGCCAGCAGCCAAAACACCAGGGGGGAAAAACTGTTTTTT; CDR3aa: CASSQNTRGEKLFF
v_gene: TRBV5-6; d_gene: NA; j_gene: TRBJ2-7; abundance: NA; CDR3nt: TGTGCCAGCAGCTTGGACAGATCCTACGAGCAGTACTTC; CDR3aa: CASSLDRSYEQYF
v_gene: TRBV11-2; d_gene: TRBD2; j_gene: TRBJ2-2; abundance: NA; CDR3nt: TGTGCCAGCACCACCTCGGGGAGGGCGGCCACCGGGGAGCTGTTTTTT; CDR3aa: CASTTSGRAATGELFF
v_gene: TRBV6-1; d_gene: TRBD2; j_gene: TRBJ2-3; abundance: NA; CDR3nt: TGTGCCAGCAGTGAAGCCCCTAGCGGGAGAACAGATACGCAGTATTTT; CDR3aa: CASSEAPSGRTDTQYF
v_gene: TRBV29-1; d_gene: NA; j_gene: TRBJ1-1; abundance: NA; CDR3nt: TGCAGCGTGGGGAGCGGGGACACTGAAGCTTTCTTT; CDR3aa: CSVGSGDTEAFF
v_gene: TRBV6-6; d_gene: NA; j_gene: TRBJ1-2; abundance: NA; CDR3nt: TGTGCCACCCACAGCGGGATCTATGGCTACACCTTC; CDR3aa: CATHSGIYGYTF
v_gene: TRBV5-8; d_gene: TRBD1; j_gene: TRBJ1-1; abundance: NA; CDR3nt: TGTGCCAGCAGCTCGGGACAGACGAACACTGAAGCTTTCTTT; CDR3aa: CASSSGQTNTEAFF
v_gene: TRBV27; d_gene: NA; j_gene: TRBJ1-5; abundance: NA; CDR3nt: TGTGCCAGCAGTTTATACCCCTCTGGGGCAGTTCTTAGGGTGGGCAATCAGCCCCAGCATTTT; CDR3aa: CASSLYPSGAVLRVGNQPQHF
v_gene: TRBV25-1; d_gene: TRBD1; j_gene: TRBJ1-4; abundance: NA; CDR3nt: TGTGCCAGCAGTGAGTCCGGGACAGGTTATGAAAAACTGTTTTTT; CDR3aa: CASSESGTGYEKLFF
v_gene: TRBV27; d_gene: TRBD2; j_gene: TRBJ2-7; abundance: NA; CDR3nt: TGTGCCAGCAGTTTATCGATGGGCGGGAGTCTTCCCCACGAGCAGTACTTC; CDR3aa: CASSLSMGGSLPHEQYF
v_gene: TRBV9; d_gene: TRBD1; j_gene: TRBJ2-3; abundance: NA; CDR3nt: TGTGCCAGCAGCACCCCCCGGACAGGGAGAGATACGCAGTATTTT; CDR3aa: CASSTPRTGRDTQYF
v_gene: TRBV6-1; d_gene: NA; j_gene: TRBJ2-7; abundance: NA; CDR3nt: TGTGCCAGCAGTGGGCCCGGGACGAGGGGGTCCTACGAGCAGTACTTC; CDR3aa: CASSGPGTRGSYEQYF
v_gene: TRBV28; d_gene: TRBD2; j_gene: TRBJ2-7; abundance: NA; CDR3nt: TGTGCCAGCAGAGGACTAGCGAGGGGTCGCGAGCAGTACTTC; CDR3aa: CASRGLARGREQYF
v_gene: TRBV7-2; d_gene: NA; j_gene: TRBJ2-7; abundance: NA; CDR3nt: TGTGCCAGCAGCTTCTCGGGGATCGCCTACGAGCAGTACTTC; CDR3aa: CASSFSGIAYEQYF
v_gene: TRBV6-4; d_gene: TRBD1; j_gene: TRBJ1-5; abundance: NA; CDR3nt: TGTGCCAGCAGTGGGGGACAGGGGAGTAATCAGCCCCAGCATTTT; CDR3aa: CASSGGQGSNQPQHF
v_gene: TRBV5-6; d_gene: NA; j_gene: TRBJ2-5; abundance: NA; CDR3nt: TGTGCCAGCAGCTTAAGCCCGGCGACCCAGTACTTC; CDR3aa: CASSLSPATQYF
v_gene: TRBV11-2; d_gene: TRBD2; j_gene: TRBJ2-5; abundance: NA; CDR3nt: TGTGCCAGCAGCTATCCTAGCGGGACTGAGACCCAGTACTTC; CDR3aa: CASSYPSGTETQYF
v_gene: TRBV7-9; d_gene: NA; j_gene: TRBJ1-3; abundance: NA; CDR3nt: TGTGCCAGCAGCTTAGGTTCATTTAGCTCTGGAAACACCATATATTTT; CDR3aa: CASSLGSFSSGNTIYF
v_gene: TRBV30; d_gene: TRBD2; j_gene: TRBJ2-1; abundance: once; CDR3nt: TGTGCCTGGAGGGGGGGACTAGCGGTCCACCAATACTCCTACAATGAGCAGTTCTTC; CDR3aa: CAWRGGLAVHQYSYNEQFF
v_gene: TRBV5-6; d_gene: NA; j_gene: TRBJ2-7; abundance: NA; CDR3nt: TGTGCCAGCAGCTTGGGCCGAAGTACCTACGAGCAGTACTTC; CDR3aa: CASSLGRSTYEQYF
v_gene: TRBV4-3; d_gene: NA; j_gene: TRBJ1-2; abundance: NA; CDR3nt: TGCGCCAGCAGCCAAGACCCAGCCGCAGAGACCTTCTATGGCTACACCTTC; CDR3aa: CASSQDPAAETFYGYTF
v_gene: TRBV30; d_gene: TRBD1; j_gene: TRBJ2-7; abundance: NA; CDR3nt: TGTGCCTGGACTACAGGGGACGAGCAGTACTTC; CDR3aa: CAWTTGDEQYF